The 22 T cell receptor beta chains below come from one sample, sequenced in a study of radiation and T cells in renal cell carcinoma. Clones were sequenced by immunoSEQ multiplex PCR, and TCRdb holds only the in-frame ones, with some missing. The repertoire holds about 100,000 clones, with roughly 84% as singletons. Sample time point: blood 4 weeks post-SBRT, at nephrectomy. Treatment described: 15 Gy SBRT to primary tumor, nephrectomy 4 weeks later. The specimen was blood, collected from a patient whose treatment included radiotherapy and nephrectomy. The source is a man between 60 and 70 years old with renal cell carcinoma.

This clone was recorded only once. The J gene is TRBJ2-1, the V gene TRBV28, with D unresolved. The CDR3 consists of 13 residues. Trimming stripped 5 bases from V and 6 bases from J, with 11 bases between. Per germline, CDR1 MDHEN and CDR2 SYDVKM. As DNA, the CDR3 is TGTGCCAGCAGTGCCCCCGGCATCAATGAGCAGTTCTTC. It encodes CASSAPGINEQFF.

The chain is built from TRBV28 and TRBJ1-2; D might be TRBD1 (6 bases). The CDR3 has 14 residues. From germline, CDR1 is MDHEN and CDR2 SYDVKM. The V gene lost 6 bases and the J gene lost 9 bases, with 20 bases spanning the gap. In DNA form, the CDR3 reads TGTGCCAGCAGGGTACCCCAGGGGATCTTACGCTACACCTTC. Translated, it gives CASRVPQGILRYTF.

Only a few counts were recorded for this clone. The CDR3, as DNA: TGTGCCAGCAGTTTCCGGGACAGGGGGAAGCAGTTCTTC. This sequence encodes CASSFRDRGKQFF. The V and J genes are TRBV27 and TRBJ2-1; the match to TRBD1 covers 11 bases. V gave up 3 bases and J gave up 11 bases; unmatched junction bases: 3. The CDR3 contains 13 residues. CDR1 and CDR2 (germline): MNHEY, SMNVEV (reference sequence).

V gene TRBV15 combines with J gene TRBJ1-4; D not certain. The CDR3 contains 13 residues. Germline CDR1 LNHNV, CDR2 YYDKDF (reference sequence). V was cut by 7 bases and J by 3 bases, with 9 bases left in between. The CDR3 region has the DNA TGTGCCACCAACAGTGGGGCTAATGAAAAACTGTTTTTT. Translating gives CATNSGANEKLFF.

The chain combines TRBV14 with TRBJ2-2; 8 bases fit TRBD2. Germline-derived CDR1 and CDR2 are SGHDN and FVKESK. The CDR3 contains 16 residues. Trimming took 5 bases from V and 0 from J; bases not matched to a gene: 5. The CDR3 region has the DNA TGTGCCAGCAGCTTACTAGCGGAGGCGAACACCGGGGAGCTGTTTTTT. This codes for CASSLLAEANTGELFF.

This clone is a singleton in its sample. V and J are TRBV13 and TRBJ2-6, with D unclear. Germline CDR1 is PRHDT and CDR2 is FYEKMQ (reference sequence). Deletions cut 0 bases from V and 1 base from J, with 7 bases between. The CDR3 extends over 16 amino acids. The CDR3 region is CASSLGSGSGANVLTF. The CDR3 coding sequence is TGTGCCAGCAGCTTAGGGTCGGGTTCTGGGGCCAACGTCCTGACTTTC. Complete variable domain (other parts from reference TRBV13 and TRBJ2-6): AAGVIQSPRHLIKEKRETATLKCYPIPRHDTVYWYQQGPGQDPQFLISFYEKMQSDKGSIPDRFSAQQFSDYHSELNMSSLELGDSALYFCASSLGSGSGANVLTFGAGSRLTVL.

This chain uses TRBV10-1 with TRBJ2-2, with a possible D match to TRBD2 (6 bases). The CDR3 covers 14 residues. Trimming stripped 6 bases from V and 6 bases from J, with 14 bases between. The V gene's germline CDR1 is WNHNN and CDR2 SYGVQD (reference sequence). The DNA for the CDR3 is TGCGCCAGCAGAAAGATGCGCGGGGCCGGGGAGCTGTTTTTT. This gives the protein CASRKMRGAGELFF.

The rearrangement uses TRBV5-1 and TRBJ2-5, with D hard to call. Judging by the DNA end, TRBJ2-7 fits better; the J call may be wrong. This CDR3 comprises 13 residues. The germline V gene encodes CDR1 SGHRS and CDR2 YFSETQ. The CDR3 spells CASSLGVNYEQYF. CDR3 DNA: TGCGCCAGCAGCTTGGGCGTGAACTACGAGCAGTACTTC.

The table lists this clone with a count of one. The chain recombines TRBV18 with TRBJ1-1, with a possible D match to TRBD1 (5 bases). Germline CDR1 is KGHSH and CDR2 is LQKENI. The CDR3 spans 14 residues. V lost 0 bases, J lost 1 base, and 6 bases lay in between. The CDR3 DNA is TGTGCCAGCTCACCACCGCAGGGGAACACTGAAGCTTTCTTT. This gives the protein CASSPPQGNTEAFF.

This sequence joins TRBV19 and TRBJ1-1; D is perhaps TRBD1 (5 bases). There are 16 residues in the CDR3. Germline V gives CDR1 LNHDA, CDR2 SQIVND (reference sequence). Trimming cost V 3 bases and J 3 bases, with 17 bases left between them. This chain's CDR3 is CASSMRTRVVYTEAFF. For the CDR3, the DNA is TGTGCCAGTAGTATGAGGACCAGGGTGGTGTACACTGAAGCTTTCTTT.

The rearrangement links TRBV2 to TRBJ2-1; a possible D gene is TRBD2 (7 bases). CDR1 is SNHLY and CDR2 is FYNNEI in the germline V gene. This CDR3 has 14 amino acids. V was trimmed by 11 bases and J by 0 bases, leaving 14 bases between them. CDR3 loop: CAGEGEDSYNEQFF. Here the CDR3 DNA reads TGTGCCGGGGAGGGGGAGGACTCCTACAATGAGCAGTTCTTC.

This rearrangement joins TRBV29-1 to TRBJ2-7, with a tentative D call TRBD2 (6 bases). Per the germline V gene, CDR1 is SQVTM and CDR2 is ANQGSEA. The CDR3 loop spans 14 amino acids. Trimming took 4 bases from V and 1 from J, leaving 14 bases between them. This chain's CDR3 is CSVAHGGSSYEQYF. CDR3 nucleotides: TGCAGCGTTGCACACGGAGGGAGTTCCTACGAGCAGTACTTC.

This chain connects TRBV11-2 to TRBJ2-7; no reliable D call. V shed 10 bases and J shed 2 bases, with 12 bases lying between them. Looked up from germline, CDR1 is SGHAT and CDR2 is FQNNGV. CDR3 size: 12 residues. The CDR3 nucleotides read TGTGCCACTTCAGATAGCCCCTACGAGCAGTACTTC. It is translated as CATSDSPYEQYF.

This sequence joins TRBV11-3 and TRBJ2-2; D unclear. The length of the CDR3 is 13 residues. Trimming took off 1 base at V and 2 bases at J, with 2 bases between the two ends. Germline values: CDR1 SGHNT, CDR2 YENEEA. For the CDR3, the DNA is TGTGCCAGCAGCTTAGTAAACACCGGGGAGCTGTTTTTT. Translating gives CASSLVNTGELFF.

The CDR3 DNA reads TGTGCCAGCAGCGGGACAGGGGAAGGCAATCAGCCCCAGCATTTT. It codes for CASSGTGEGNQPQHF. The V gene is TRBV5-5, the J gene TRBJ1-5; the match to TRBD1 covers 10 bases. The CDR3 spans 15 residues. Germline CDR1 and CDR2: SGHKS and YYEKEE (reference sequence). Trimming at V came to 4 bases and at J to 2 bases, leaving 3 bases not matched to a gene.

This clone was seen a single time. CDR3 coding DNA: TGTGCCAGCAGTCGACAGGGCTCCAATGAAAAACTGTTTTTT. Its translation: CASSRQGSNEKLFF. This chain links TRBV6-6 with TRBJ1-4; TRBD1 matches 7 bases. CDR1 is MNHNY, CDR2 SVGAGI, per germline (reference sequence). The CDR3 has 14 amino acids. V trimming: 5 bases; J trimming: 5 bases; junction bases outside the gene matches: 5.

This chain links TRBV2 with TRBJ2-7; 9 bases agree with TRBD2. Germline V lookup: CDR1 SNHLY, CDR2 FYNNEI. V trimming: 2 bases; J trimming: 5 bases; junction bases outside the gene matches: 4. The CDR3 is made up of 14 amino acids. CDR3 DNA: TGTGCCAGCAGTGAATTGGCGGGAGGGCACGAGCAGTACTTC. This translates into CASSELAGGHEQYF. The full variable domain, its missing parts supplied by reference TRBV2 and TRBJ2-7, is EPEVTQTPSHQVTQMGQEVILRCVPISNHLYFYWYRQILGQKVEFLVSFYNNEISEKSEIFDDQFSVERPDGSNFTLKIRSTKLEDSAMYFCASSELAGGHEQYFGPGTRLTVT.

V and J are TRBV6-5 and TRBJ2-4; D is uncertain. From germline, CDR1 is MNHEY and CDR2 SVGAGI. This CDR3 is built from 11 residues. V dropped 4 bases and J dropped 2 bases, with 0 bases sitting between them. The CDR3 bases are TGTGCCAGCAGTTCCAAAAACATTCAGTACTTC. It is translated as CASSSKNIQYF.

V and J are TRBV15 and TRBJ1-4; 7 nucleotides match TRBD1. The germline CDR1 and CDR2 sequences are LNHNV and YYDKDF (reference sequence). There are 15 residues in the CDR3. The trim removed 5 bases at V and 7 bases at J, leaving 10 bases unmatched. The CDR3 sequence is CATSRSTGMGEKLFF. The CDR3 region has the DNA TGTGCCACCAGCCGATCGACAGGGATGGGTGAAAAACTGTTTTTT.

The gene calls are TRBV15 and TRBJ1-2; 8 bases fit TRBD1. CDR1 is LNHNV, CDR2 YYDKDF, per germline (reference sequence). J gave up 0 bases and V 5 bases, and 5 bases lay outside the gene matches. This CDR3 spans 15 amino acids. The CDR3 spells CATSRGQATNYGYTF. CDR3 nucleotides: TGTGCCACCAGCCGGGGACAGGCGACTAACTATGGCTACACCTTC.

V and J are TRBV18 and TRBJ2-5, with D perhaps given as TRBD1 or TRBD2 (5 bases each). The CDR3 consists of 12 residues. The V gene's germline CDR1 is KGHSH and CDR2 LQKENI. The V end was cut by 2 bases, the J end by 7 bases, with 8 bases between. CDR3 protein: CASSPEGWTQYF. CDR3 sequence (DNA): TGTGCCAGCTCACCAGAGGGGTGGACCCAGTACTTC.

The V and J genes are TRBV27 and TRBJ1-1, with a weak D call TRBD1 (5 bases). The CDR3 extends over 12 amino acids. Looked up from germline, CDR1 is MNHEY and CDR2 is SMNVEV (reference sequence). The germline V and J ends were trimmed by 8 bases and 7 bases, with 14 bases remaining between them. This CDR3 is CASRTWRGEAFF. The DNA of the CDR3 is TGTGCCAGCCGCACCTGGAGGGGTGAAGCTTTCTTT.